The 12 T cell receptor beta chains given below trace back to one sample, sequenced in a study of metastatic and nonmetastatic thyroid tumors. TCRdb ran MiXCR on the PCR reads. The repertoire holds some 5,000 clones, with 25% to 30% as singletons. Each patient went into thyroid surgery without having received any treatment. What was sequenced was adjacent normal tissue. The receptors were sampled from a female donor with papillary thyroid cancer or a benign thyroid nodule (not recorded which). Some clones in this sample may be carry-over from other donors' samples.

V is TRBV9 and J is TRBJ2-1; 7 positions agree with TRBD1. There are 16 residues in the CDR3. Germline lookup yields CDR1 SGDLS and CDR2 YYNGEE. V trimming: 1 base; J trimming: 4 bases; junction bases outside the gene matches: 8. The CDR3 is CASSVRGTELYNEQFF. In nucleotides, the CDR3 is TGTGCCAGCAGCGTAAGGGGGACAGAGCTTTACAATGAGCAGTTCTTC.

This clone has a handful of counts. The rearrangement links TRBV6-1 to TRBJ2-3; 10 bases fit TRBD1. V gave up 6 bases and J gave up 3 bases; unmatched junction bases: 3. The CDR3 covers 14 residues. Germline V gene data show CDR1 as MNHNS and CDR2 as SASEGT. The CDR3 loop is CASSPGQGTDTQYF. CDR3 DNA sequence: TGTGCCAGCAGCCCGGGACAGGGGACAGATACGCAGTATTTT.

This clone was picked up a small number of times. V gene TRBV6-1 combines with J gene TRBJ2-7; 7 nucleotides align to TRBD1. The CDR3 covers 14 residues. Germline V CDR1 and CDR2: MNHNS, SASEGT. The ends lost 6 bases at V and 1 base at J; junction bases unmatched: 6. As DNA, the CDR3 is TGTGCCAGCAGCCAAAGACAGGGATCCTACGAGCAGTACTTC. It yields the protein CASSQRQGSYEQYF.

This clone is labeled as medium-sized. In nucleotides, the CDR3 is TGTGCCAGCCCATCGACCCGTGCGGTGAACACCGGGGAGCTGTTTTTT. This encodes CASPSTRAVNTGELFF. The V gene is TRBV7-9, the J gene TRBJ2-2, with unresolved D. Per the germline V gene, CDR1 is SEHNR and CDR2 is FQNEAQ (reference sequence). Trimming took off 8 bases at V and 1 base at J, with 17 bases between the two ends. The CDR3 is made up of 16 amino acids.

This clone came up many times. V is TRBV27 and J is TRBJ1-1; a weak D match, TRBD1 (6 bases). This CDR3 contains 14 residues. The germline V and J ends were trimmed by 6 bases and 0 bases, with 11 bases remaining between them. The germline V gene encodes CDR1 MNHEY and CDR2 SMNVEV (reference sequence). DNA for the CDR3: TGTGCCAGCAGGTCAGGGGCCATGAACACTGAAGCTTTCTTT. It encodes CASRSGAMNTEAFF.

CDR3: CSANLAGGDAVNEQFF. As DNA, the CDR3 is TGCAGTGCTAACCTAGCGGGCGGAGATGCTGTAAATGAGCAGTTCTTC. The rearrangement links TRBV20-1 to TRBJ2-1; 8 bases map to TRBD2. The CDR3 length is 16 residues. Germline V CDR1 and CDR2: DFQATT, SNEGSKA (reference sequence). V lost 4 bases to trimming and J lost 7 bases; unmatched junction nucleotides: 15.

This chain links TRBV29-1 with TRBJ1-1; D may be TRBD1 (6 bases). The ends were cut back, 6 bases at V and 5 bases at J, with 16 bases in the middle. From germline, CDR1 is SQVTM and CDR2 ANQGSEA. This CDR3 comprises 13 residues. The CDR3 reads CSVGTGTPTEAFF. The CDR3 nucleotides read TGCAGCGTGGGCACAGGGACCCCTACTGAAGCTTTCTTT.

This clone qualifies as medium-sized. The chain joins TRBV2 to TRBJ2-7, with TRBD2 matching over 12 bases. V lost 6 bases and J lost 9; bases outside the gene matches: 6. Per germline, CDR1 SNHLY and CDR2 FYNNEI. CDR3 length: 13 amino acids. The CDR3 region is CASSGLAGPGQYF. As DNA, the CDR3 is TGTGCCAGCAGCGGACTAGCGGGGCCCGGGCAGTACTTC.

In this sample, this clone is medium-sized. One junction end disagrees with the germline gene, perhaps due to a read error. The rearrangement uses TRBV3-1 and TRBJ2-6; D is tentatively TRBD1 or TRBD2 (6 bases each). The germline gives CDR1 LGHDT, CDR2 YNNKEL (reference sequence). There are 12 residues in the CDR3. The CDR3 bases are TGTGCCAGCAGCCCACTCTCGGGGGCCCAGGCTTTC. This codes for CASSPLSGAQAF.

This clone is medium-sized within its sample. This chain connects TRBV9 to TRBJ1-1; D unclear. CDR1 is SGDLS, CDR2 YYNGEE, per germline. V dropped 0 bases and J dropped 3 bases, with 3 bases sitting between them. The CDR3 is 12 residues long. CDR3 DNA sequence: TGTGCCAGCAGCGTAGGGGACACTGAAGCTTTCTTT. Translated: CASSVGDTEAFF. Complete variable domain (other parts from reference TRBV9 and TRBJ1-1): DSGVTQTPKHLITATGQRVTLRCSPRSGDLSVYWYQQSLDQGLQFLIQYYNGEERAKGNILERFSAQQFPDLHSELNLSSLELGDSALYFCASSVGDTEAFFGQGTRLTVV.

Judged by abundance, this clone is large. This chain links TRBV6-1 with TRBJ2-7; 7 positions match TRBD2. V was clipped by 4 bases and J by 2 bases; unmatched bases: 5. The CDR3 is made up of 14 amino acids. Per the germline V gene, CDR1 is MNHNS and CDR2 is SASEGT. The CDR3 loop reads CASSALAVTYEQYF. CDR3 DNA sequence: TGTGCCAGCAGTGCCCTAGCGGTAACCTACGAGCAGTACTTC.

By share, this clone counts as large. V is TRBV7-8 and J is TRBJ2-3, with D possibly being TRBD1 (6 bases). Deletions cut 4 bases from V and 0 bases from J, with 23 bases between. Germline-derived CDR1 and CDR2 are SGHVS and FQNEAQ. The CDR3 is 19 amino acids. CDR3 coding DNA: TGTGCCAGCAGCTGGCGAGGGGGTGGGGATGGAGGTAGCACAGATACGCAGTATTTT. Protein sequence: CASSWRGGGDGGSTDTQYF.